This T cell receptor (beta chain) is from a study of cytomegalovirus exposure and HLA in healthy donors. Study-level points and caveats: Versus the roughly 700-donor mean, an Asian-associated ancestry cluster reportedly showed fewer N-insertions in a later analysis. Per a later analysis, 15,000 to 20,000 TCR beta sequences showed association with HLA alleles at 0.05 false discovery rate.

The CDR3 has 15 residues. V lost 2 bases and J lost 8, with 15 bases in between. Germline V lookup: CDR1 SGHVS, CDR2 FQNEAQ. Researchers ran the PCR with 60 Vbeta and 13 Jbeta primers. Sequencing used immunoSEQ multiplex PCR; TCRdb keeps in-frame clones, though not all of them. In the table there are about 250,000 clones, around 80% of which are singletons. This clone was seen just once. Its specificity is not known. The sequenced material came from PBMCs. The genes are TRBV7-8 and TRBJ1-4, with D perhaps matching TRBD1 (5 bases). The receptor was derived from a boy aged 10-17 years in good health and CMV-seronegative. The CDR3 protein is CASSLWVGGKEKLFF. In DNA form, the CDR3 reads TGTGCCAGCAGCTTATGGGTCGGGGGAAAAGAAAAACTGTTTTTT.